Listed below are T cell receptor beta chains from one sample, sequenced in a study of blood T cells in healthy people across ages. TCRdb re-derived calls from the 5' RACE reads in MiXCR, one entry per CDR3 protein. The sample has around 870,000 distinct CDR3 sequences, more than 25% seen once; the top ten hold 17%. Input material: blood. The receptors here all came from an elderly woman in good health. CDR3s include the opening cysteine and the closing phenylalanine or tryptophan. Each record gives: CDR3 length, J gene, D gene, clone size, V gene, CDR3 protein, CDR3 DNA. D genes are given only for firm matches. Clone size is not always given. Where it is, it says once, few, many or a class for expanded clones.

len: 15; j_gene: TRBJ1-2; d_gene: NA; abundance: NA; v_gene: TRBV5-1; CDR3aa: CASSPDPPGLAGYTF; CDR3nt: TGCGCCAGCAGCCCGGACCCTCCGGGGCTCGCTGGCTACACCTTC
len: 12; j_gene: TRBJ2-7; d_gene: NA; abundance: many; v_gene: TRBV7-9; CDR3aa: CASSREGGRQYF; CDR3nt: TGTGCCAGCAGCCGAGAAGGGGGTCGGCAGTACTTC
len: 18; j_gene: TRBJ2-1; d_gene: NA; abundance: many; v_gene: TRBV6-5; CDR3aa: CASSYTFSPGTLYNEQFF; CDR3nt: TGTGCCAGCAGTTACACATTCTCACCGGGGACTCTGTACAATGAGCAGTTCTTC
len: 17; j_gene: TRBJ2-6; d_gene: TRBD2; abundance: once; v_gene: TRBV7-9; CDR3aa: CASSEGGGTSGANVLTF; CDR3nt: TGTGCCAGCAGTGAGGGCGGGGGAACCTCTGGGGCCAACGTCCTGACTTTC
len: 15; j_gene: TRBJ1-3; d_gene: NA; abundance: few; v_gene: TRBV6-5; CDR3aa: CASRLTGIEGNTIYF; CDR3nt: TGTGCCAGCAGATTAACAGGGATCGAGGGAAACACCATATATTTT
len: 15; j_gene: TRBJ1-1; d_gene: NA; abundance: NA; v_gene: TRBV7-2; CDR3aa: CASSQILRAGTEAFF; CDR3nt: TGTGCCAGCAGCCAGATCCTACGGGCAGGGACTGAAGCTTTCTTT
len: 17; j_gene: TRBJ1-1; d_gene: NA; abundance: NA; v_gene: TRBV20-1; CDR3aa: CSARGSAANSLNTEAFF; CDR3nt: TGCAGTGCTAGAGGAAGTGCAGCCAATAGCTTGAACACTGAAGCTTTCTTT
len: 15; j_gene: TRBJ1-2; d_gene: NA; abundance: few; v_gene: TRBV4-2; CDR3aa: CASTLERGAQDGYTF; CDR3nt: TGTGCCAGCACCCTAGAGAGGGGGGCTCAGGATGGCTACACCTTC
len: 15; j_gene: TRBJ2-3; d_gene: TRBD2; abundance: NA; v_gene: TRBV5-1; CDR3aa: CASRVAGGSEDTQYF; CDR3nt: TGCGCCAGCAGGGTAGCGGGGGGGTCCGAAGATACGCAGTATTTT
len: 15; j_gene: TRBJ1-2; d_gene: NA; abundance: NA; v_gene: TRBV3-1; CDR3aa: CASSWGPTTHYGYTF; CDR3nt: TGTGCCAGCAGCTGGGGCCCGACAACGCACTATGGCTACACCTTC
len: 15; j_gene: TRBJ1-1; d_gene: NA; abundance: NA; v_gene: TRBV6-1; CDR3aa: CASSEGAPVPLKAFF; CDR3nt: TGTGCCAGCAGTGAAGGGGCACCTGTGCCACTGAAAGCTTTCTTT
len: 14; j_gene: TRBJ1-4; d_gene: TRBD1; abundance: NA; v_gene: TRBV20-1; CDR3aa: CSARDETGGEKLFF; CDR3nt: TGCAGTGCTAGAGATGAGACAGGGGGTGAAAAACTGTTTTTT
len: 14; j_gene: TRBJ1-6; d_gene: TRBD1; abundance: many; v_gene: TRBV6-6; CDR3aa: CASSYSQGASPLHF; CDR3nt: TGTGCCAGCAGTTACTCGCAGGGGGCTTCACCCCTCCACTTT
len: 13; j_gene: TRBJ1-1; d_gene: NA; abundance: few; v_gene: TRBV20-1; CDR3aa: CSAWGHLNTEAFF; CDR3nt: TGCAGTGCTTGGGGACATCTGAACACTGAAGCTTTCTTT
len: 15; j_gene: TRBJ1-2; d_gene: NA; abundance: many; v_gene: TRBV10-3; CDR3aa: CAISEGQLSNYGYTF; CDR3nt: TGTGCCATCAGTGAGGGGCAGCTTTCTAACTATGGCTACACCTTC
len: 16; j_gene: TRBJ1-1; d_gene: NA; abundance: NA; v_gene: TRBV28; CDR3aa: CASSLGGTGRNTEAFF; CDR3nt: TGTGCCAGCAGTTTGGGGGGGACGGGGCGGAACACTGAAGCTTTCTTT
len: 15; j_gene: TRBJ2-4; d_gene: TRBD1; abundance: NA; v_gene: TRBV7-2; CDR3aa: CASSSTGTGALNQYF; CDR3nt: TGTGCCAGCAGCTCGACCGGGACAGGGGCGCTTAACCAGTACTTC
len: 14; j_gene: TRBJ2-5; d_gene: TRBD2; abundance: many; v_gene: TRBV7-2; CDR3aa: CASSLGGSGETQYF; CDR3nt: TGTGCCAGCAGCTTAGGGGGTAGCGGGGAGACCCAGTACTTC
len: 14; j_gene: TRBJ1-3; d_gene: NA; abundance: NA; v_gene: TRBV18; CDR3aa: CASSPDSSGNTIYF; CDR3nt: TGTGCCAGCTCACCGGACAGCTCTGGAAACACCATATATTTT
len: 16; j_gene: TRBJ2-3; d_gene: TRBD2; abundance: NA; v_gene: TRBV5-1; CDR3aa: CASSLELAGVTDTQYF; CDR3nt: TGCGCCAGCAGCTTGGAATTAGCGGGAGTTACAGATACGCAGTATTTT
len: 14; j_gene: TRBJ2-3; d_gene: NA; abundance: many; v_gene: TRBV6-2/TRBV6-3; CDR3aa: CASRATARGDTQYF; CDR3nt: TGTGCCAGCAGGGCGACCGCCCGAGGGGATACGCAGTATTTT
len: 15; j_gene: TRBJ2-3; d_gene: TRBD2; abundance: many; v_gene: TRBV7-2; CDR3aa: CASSPPRTSGGRQYF; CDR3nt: TGTGCCAGCAGCCCTCCCCGGACTAGCGGGGGAAGGCAGTATTTT
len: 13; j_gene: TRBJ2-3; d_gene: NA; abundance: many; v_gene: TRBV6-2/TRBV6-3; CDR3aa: CASSRPSADTQYF; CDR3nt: TGTGCCAGCAGTCGACCCAGCGCGGATACGCAGTATTTT
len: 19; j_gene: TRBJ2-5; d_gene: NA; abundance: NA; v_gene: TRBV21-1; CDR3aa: CASSKELGLTSGGPDEQYF; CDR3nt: TGTGCCAGCAGCAAAGAGCTAGGCCTAACTAGCGGGGGGCCGGATGAGCAGTACTTC
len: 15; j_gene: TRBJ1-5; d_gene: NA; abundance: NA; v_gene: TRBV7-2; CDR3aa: CASRPGQNSNQPQHF; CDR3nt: TGTGCCAGCAGACCTGGACAGAATAGCAATCAGCCCCAGCATTTT
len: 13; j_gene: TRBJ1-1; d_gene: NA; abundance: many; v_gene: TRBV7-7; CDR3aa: CASSASGETEAFF; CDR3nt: TGTGCCAGCAGCGCTAGCGGGGAAACTGAAGCTTTCTTT
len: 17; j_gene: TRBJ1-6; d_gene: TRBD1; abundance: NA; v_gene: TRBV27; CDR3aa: CASSPTRDSRGNSPLHF; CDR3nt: TGTGCCAGCAGTCCCACTCGGGACAGTCGGGGTAATTCACCCCTCCACTTT
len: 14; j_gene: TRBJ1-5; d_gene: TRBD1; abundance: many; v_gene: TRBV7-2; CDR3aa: CATRQGTSNQPQHF; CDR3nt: TGTGCCACGCGACAGGGTACTAGCAATCAGCCCCAGCATTTT
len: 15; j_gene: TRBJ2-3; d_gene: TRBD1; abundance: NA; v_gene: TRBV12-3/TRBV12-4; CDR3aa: CASRRTGGGADVEYF; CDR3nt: TGTGCCAGCAGGCGAACAGGGGGCGGCGCAGATGTGGAATATTTT
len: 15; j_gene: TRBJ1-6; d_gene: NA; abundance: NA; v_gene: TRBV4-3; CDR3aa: CASSSGGTYNSPLHF; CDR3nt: TGCGCCAGCAGCTCGGGGGGCACCTATAATTCACCCCTCCACTTT
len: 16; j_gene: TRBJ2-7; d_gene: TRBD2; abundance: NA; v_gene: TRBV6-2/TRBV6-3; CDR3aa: CASGRSSGGPIYEQYF; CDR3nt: TGTGCCAGCGGGCGCTCTAGCGGGGGGCCTATCTACGAGCAGTACTTC
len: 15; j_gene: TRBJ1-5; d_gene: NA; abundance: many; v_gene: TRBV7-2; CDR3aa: CASSGTYNLNQPQHF; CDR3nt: TGTGCCAGCAGTGGGACTTATAACTTAAATCAGCCCCAGCATTTT
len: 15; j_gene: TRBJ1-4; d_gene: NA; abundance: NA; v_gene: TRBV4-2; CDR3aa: CASSLESATNEKLFF; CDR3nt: TGTGCCAGCAGCTTAGAGTCTGCAACTAATGAAAAACTGTTTTTT
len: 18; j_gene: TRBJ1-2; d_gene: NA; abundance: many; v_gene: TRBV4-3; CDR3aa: CASSQEGIPGGGPYGYTF; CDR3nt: TGCGCCAGCAGCCAAGAAGGGATCCCCGGGGGAGGTCCCTATGGCTACACCTTC
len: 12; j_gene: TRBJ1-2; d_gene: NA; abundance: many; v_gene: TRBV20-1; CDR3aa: CSADIGSRGYTF; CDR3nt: TGCAGTGCTGATATAGGGAGTCGTGGCTACACCTTC
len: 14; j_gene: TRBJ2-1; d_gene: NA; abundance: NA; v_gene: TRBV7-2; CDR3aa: CASSFGQPFNEQFF; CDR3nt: TGTGCCAGCAGCTTCGGGCAACCCTTCAATGAGCAGTTCTTC
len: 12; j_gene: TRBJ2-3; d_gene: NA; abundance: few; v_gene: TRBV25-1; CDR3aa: CASSESQNTQYF; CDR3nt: TGTGCCAGCAGTGAGAGCCAGAATACGCAGTATTTT
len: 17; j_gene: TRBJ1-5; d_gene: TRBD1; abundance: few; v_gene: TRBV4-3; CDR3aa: CASSQDLKGGGGQPQHF; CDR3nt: TGCGCCAGCAGCCAAGATCTGAAAGGGGGCGGCGGTCAGCCCCAGCATTTT
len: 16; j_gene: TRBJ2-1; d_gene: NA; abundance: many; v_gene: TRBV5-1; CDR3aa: CASSLRGGAGYNEQFF; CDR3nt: TGCGCCAGCAGCTTACGTGGGGGGGCAGGGTACAATGAGCAGTTCTTC
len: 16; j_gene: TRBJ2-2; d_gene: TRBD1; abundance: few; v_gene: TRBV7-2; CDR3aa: CASRLRAGGNTGELFF; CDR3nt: TGTGCCAGCAGACTAAGGGCAGGGGGCAACACCGGGGAGCTGTTTTTT
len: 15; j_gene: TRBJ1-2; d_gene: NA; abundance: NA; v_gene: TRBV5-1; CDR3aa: CASSLEPGPNYGYTF; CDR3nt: TGCGCCAGCAGCTTGGAGCCGGGACCTAACTATGGCTACACCTTC
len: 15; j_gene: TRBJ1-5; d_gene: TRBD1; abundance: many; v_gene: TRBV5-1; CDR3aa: CASSPLPGQATTQHF; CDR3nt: TGCGCCAGCAGCCCCCTCCCGGGACAGGCGACGACCCAGCATTTT
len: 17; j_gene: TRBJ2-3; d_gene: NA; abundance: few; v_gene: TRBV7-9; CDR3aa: CASSLASHREGTDTQYF; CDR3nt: TGTGCCAGCAGCTTAGCGAGTCACAGGGAGGGGACAGATACGCAGTATTTT
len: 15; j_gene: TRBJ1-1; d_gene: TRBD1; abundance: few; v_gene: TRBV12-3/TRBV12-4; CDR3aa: CASSFWDRGNTEAFF; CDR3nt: TGTGCCAGCAGTTTTTGGGACAGGGGAAACACTGAAGCTTTCTTT
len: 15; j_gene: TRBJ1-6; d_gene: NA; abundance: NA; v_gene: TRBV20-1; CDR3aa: CSARVRGPRNSPLHF; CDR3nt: TGCAGTGCTAGAGTTCGAGGACCGAGAAATTCACCCCTCCACTTT
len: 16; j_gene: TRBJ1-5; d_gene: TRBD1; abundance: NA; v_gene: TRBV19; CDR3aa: CASSIVPGGGNQPQHF; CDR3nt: TGTGCCAGTAGTATAGTCCCAGGGGGCGGGAATCAGCCCCAGCATTTT
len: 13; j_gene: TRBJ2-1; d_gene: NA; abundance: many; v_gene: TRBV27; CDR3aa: CASSLNWANEQFF; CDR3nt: TGTGCCAGCAGTTTAAACTGGGCTAATGAGCAGTTCTTC
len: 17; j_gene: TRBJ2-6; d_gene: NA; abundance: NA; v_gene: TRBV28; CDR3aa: CASSFMVSRAGANVLTF; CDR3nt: TGTGCCAGCAGTTTCATGGTCTCCAGGGCGGGGGCCAACGTCCTGACTTTC